The T cell receptor beta chain under discussion was sequenced for a study of cytomegalovirus exposure and HLA in healthy donors. Comments on this clone: What it binds is not known.

60 Vbeta and 13 Jbeta primers were used in PCR. Clones were sequenced by immunoSEQ multiplex PCR, and TCRdb holds only the in-frame ones, with some missing. The sample shows over 20,000 clones, approximately 70% of them seen only once. Findings and limits, study-wide: No immune exposure information besides CMV serostatus was available.

V gave up 3 bases and J gave up 7 bases; unmatched junction bases: 2. The length of the CDR3 is 12 residues. Germline V CDR1 and CDR2: PRHDT, FYEKMQ (reference sequence). The sequenced material came from PBMCs. The genes are TRBV13 and TRBJ1-1; TRBD1 aligns across 7 bases. The clonotype comes from a woman aged 50 to 60 in good health and CMV-seronegative. CDR3 protein: CASSLGTVEAFF. The CDR3 coding sequence is TGTGCCAGCAGCTTGGGGACAGTTGAAGCTTTCTTT.